What follows are 27 T cell receptor beta chains derived from one specimen sequenced in a study of blood T cell repertoires in COVID-19. Only in-frame clones appear in the TCRdb table, and some are missing; sequencing was by immunoSEQ multiplex PCR. The sample lists 85,000 to 120,000 clones; 75% to 90% were seen once. Material: peripheral blood. The receptors derive from a human donor in a cohort sampled during active COVID-19.

The rearrangement links TRBV28 to TRBJ2-3; TRBD2 matches at 7 bases. This CDR3 region has 22 residues. Unmatched junction bases numbered 28, after V lost 1 base and J lost 6 bases. Germline lookup yields CDR1 MDHEN and CDR2 SYDVKM. The CDR3 DNA reads TGTGCCAGCAGTTTATATTGGGGTGACCCGGTAAGGGGAGGGCGTGATCAGGATACGCAGTATTTT. This gives the protein CASSLYWGDPVRGGRDQDTQYF.

The chain is built from TRBV5-1 and TRBJ2-5; a weak D match, TRBD1 (5 bases). Trimming took 0 bases from V and 1 from J, leaving 10 bases between them. CDR1 is SGHRS, CDR2 YFSETQ, per germline. The CDR3 contains 15 residues. The CDR3 protein is CASSLGRGIQETQYF. The CDR3 nucleotides read TGCGCCAGCAGCTTGGGAAGGGGTATCCAAGAGACCCAGTACTTC. Full variable domain (remainder filled in from reference TRBV5-1 and TRBJ2-5): KAGVTQTPRYLIKTRGQQVTLSCSPISGHRSVSWYQQTPGQGLQFLFEYFSETQRNKGNFPGRFSGRQFSNSRSEMNVSTLELGDSALYLCASSLGRGIQETQYFGPGTRLLVL.

This chain joins TRBV20-1 and TRBJ1-1; 8 positions match TRBD1. V lost 6 bases and J lost 3; bases outside the gene matches: 0. Germline-derived CDR1 and CDR2 are DFQATT and SNEGSKA (reference sequence). The CDR3 has 11 amino acids. CDR3 in DNA: TGCAGTGCGGACAGGGACACTGAAGCTTTCTTT. Its protein product is CSADRDTEAFF.

This rearrangement joins TRBV19 to TRBJ1-1; 8 nucleotides line up with TRBD1. The CDR3 has 19 residues. In germline, CDR1 is LNHDA, CDR2 SQIVND (reference sequence). V was pared by 3 bases and J by 3 bases, with 18 bases of the junction left unmatched. The CDR3: CASSIESSLDRAFYTEAFF. For the CDR3, the DNA is TGTGCCAGTAGTATTGAGTCGTCGTTGGACAGGGCTTTTTACACTGAAGCTTTCTTT.

The rearrangement links TRBV9 to TRBJ2-3; D perhaps matches TRBD1 (5 bases). Trimming took 0 bases from V and 3 from J, leaving 11 bases between them. The CDR3 loop spans 15 amino acids. Germline assignment: CDR1 SGDLS and CDR2 YYNGEE. Here the CDR3 reads CASSVAPGLTDTQYF. In DNA form, the CDR3 reads TGTGCCAGCAGCGTAGCTCCAGGGCTGACAGATACGCAGTATTTT.

This clone turned up a few times. The rearrangement uses TRBV5-3 and TRBJ1-6; TRBD1 matches 7 bases. TRBV5-3 is known as an ORF, though its function is uncertain. The CDR3 extends over 18 amino acids. The J segment lost 7 bases and the V segment lost 4 bases, leaving 17 bases of the junction unmatched. The CDR3 protein is CARSASIMTGQLNSPLHF. The CDR3 DNA reads as TGTGCCAGAAGCGCAAGTATAATGACGGGACAGCTCAATTCACCCCTCCACTTT.

This chain uses TRBV7-2 with TRBJ2-1; TRBD2 aligns across 10 bases. J was trimmed by 2 bases and V by 4 bases; bases with no gene match: 2. Germline V gene lookup returns CDR1 SGHTA and CDR2 FQGNSA. The CDR3 consists of 15 residues. CDR3 sequence (DNA): TGTGCCAGCAGCTCCGGGACTAGCGCCTACAATGAGCAGTTCTTC. Protein sequence: CASSSGTSAYNEQFF.

This rearrangement joins TRBV5-5 to TRBJ2-1, with D perhaps TRBD1 (5 bases). The germline CDR1 and CDR2 sequences are SGHKS and YYEKEE (reference sequence). Trimming took off 2 bases at V and 9 bases at J, with 9 bases between the two ends. This CDR3 is built from 12 residues. CDR3 DNA: TGTGCCAGCAGCTTAGGGGTGTCTGAGCAGTTCTTC. Its translation: CASSLGVSEQFF.

The chain carries TRBV7-9 and TRBJ2-7; 10 positions agree with TRBD2. The CDR3 has 14 residues. Germline V CDR1 and CDR2: SEHNR, FQNEAQ (reference sequence). The V segment lost 2 bases and the J segment 6 bases; nucleotides outside the gene matches: 4. For the CDR3, the DNA is TGTGCCAGCAGCTTACTAGCGGGGGTTTCCGAGCAGTACTTC. Its protein product is CASSLLAGVSEQYF.

This chain uses TRBV27 with TRBJ1-4; TRBD1 agrees at 8 bases. The V gene's germline CDR1 is MNHEY and CDR2 SMNVEV (reference sequence). J gave up 3 bases and V 5 bases, and 5 bases lay outside the gene matches. This CDR3 comprises 15 residues. The CDR3 region has the DNA TGTGCCAGCAGTCCCCCGGACAGGGCTAATGAAAAACTGTTTTTT. This encodes CASSPPDRANEKLFF.

The chain carries TRBV6-5 and TRBJ2-7; 9 bases match TRBD2. CDR1 and CDR2 from the germline V gene are MNHEY and SVGAGI. The CDR3 consists of 14 residues. V lost 6 bases to trimming and J lost 3 bases; unmatched junction nucleotides: 6. The CDR3 nucleotides are TGTGCCAGCAGGTTAGCGGGGGCGATCTACGAGCAGTACTTC. Translation: CASRLAGAIYEQYF.

The chain combines TRBV19 with TRBJ1-3, with D hard to call. Germline V gives CDR1 LNHDA, CDR2 SQIVND (reference sequence). The CDR3 runs 16 residues. The V gene lost 0 bases and the J gene lost 0 bases, with 9 bases spanning the gap. The CDR3 bases are TGTGCCAGTAGTATAGATTTGAGCCACTCTGGAAACACCATATATTTT. Translation: CASSIDLSHSGNTIYF.

The chain combines TRBV5-4 with TRBJ1-2; 8 bases line up with TRBD1. J was trimmed by 4 bases and V by 5 bases; bases with no gene match: 10. CDR1 SGHNT and CDR2 YYREEE come from the germline V gene (reference sequence). This CDR3 spans 15 amino acids. The CDR3 nucleotides are TGTGCCAGCAGACTTACCGACAGGGGTACCTATGGCTACACCTTC. Translation: CASRLTDRGTYGYTF.

The chain has TRBV30 and TRBJ1-3; D call uncertain. This CDR3 is 16 amino acids long. Germline V gene lookup returns CDR1 GTSNPN and CDR2 SVGIG (reference sequence). Trimming left V 0 bases short and J 0 bases short, with 12 bases between. The CDR3 here is CAWSVGGLYSGNTIYF. Written as DNA, the CDR3 is TGTGCCTGGAGTGTAGGCGGTTTATACTCTGGAAACACCATATATTTT.

Concerning this clone itself: This specimen includes other DNA sequences encoding the same CDR3. The gene calls are TRBV7-2 and TRBJ2-5; a weak D match, TRBD2 (5 bases). The CDR3 consists of 14 residues. With 3 bases removed from V and 5 bases from J, the gap between germline ends came to 13 bases. Germline V gene sequence: CDR1 SGHTA, CDR2 FQGNSA. This chain's CDR3 is CASSLAGRGETQYF. The CDR3 nucleotides are TGTGCCAGCAGCTTGGCCGGGCGAGGGGAGACCCAGTACTTC.

This clone was detected only once. This chain connects TRBV4-3 to TRBJ1-2, with 7 bases matching TRBD1. The germline V gene has CDR1 LGHNA and CDR2 YSLEER. The CDR3 loop spans 15 amino acids. The trim removed 0 bases at V and 7 bases at J, leaving 8 bases unmatched. The CDR3 DNA reads as TGCGCCAGCAGCCAAGATCTAGGGGGCGCCTCTGGCTACACCTTC. This translates into CASSQDLGGASGYTF.

V and J are TRBV7-2 and TRBJ2-3, with TRBD2 matching over 10 bases. This CDR3 spans 17 amino acids. The V segment lost 0 bases and the J segment 1 base; nucleotides outside the gene matches: 4. The germline gives CDR1 SGHTA, CDR2 FQGNSA. This CDR3 is CASSLAGLAGGTDTQYF. In nucleotides, the CDR3 is TGTGCCAGCAGCTTAGCTGGGCTAGCGGGGGGCACAGATACGCAGTATTTT. Complete variable domain (other parts from reference TRBV7-2 and TRBJ2-3): GAGVSQSPSNKVTEKGKDVELRCDPISGHTALYWYRQSLGQGLEFLIYFQGNSAPDKSGLPSDRFSAERTGGSVSTLTIQRTQQEDSAVYLCASSLAGLAGGTDTQYFGPGTRLTVL.

The chain carries TRBV5-1 and TRBJ2-1; TRBD2 is a possible D gene (5 bases). The CDR3 contains 16 residues. Germline V CDR1 and CDR2: SGHRS, YFSETQ. The V end was cut by 0 bases, the J end by 1 base, with 11 bases between. In DNA, the CDR3 is TGCGCCAGCAGCTTGGGTCCCCCGGGGTCCTACAATGAGCAGTTCTTC. Protein sequence: CASSLGPPGSYNEQFF.

The V call is TRBV11-3, the J call TRBJ1-1; possibly TRBD1 for D (6 bases). The CDR3 spans 19 residues. The germline gives CDR1 SGHNT, CDR2 YENEEA. The ends were cut back, 0 bases at V and 2 bases at J, with 22 bases in the middle. CDR3 bases: TGTGCCAGCAGCTTAGATAAATGGGGGGGCTGGACGGAAAACACTGAAGCTTTCTTT. Amino acids: CASSLDKWGGWTENTEAFF.

This clone was recorded once. The chain employs TRBV5-8 and TRBJ2-5; D unclear. This CDR3 has 14 amino acids. Trimming shortened V by 4 bases and J by 1 base, and 11 bases separated the two germline ends. CDR1 and CDR2 (germline): SGHTS, YDEGEE. CDR3 protein: CASSLGGVQETQYF. CDR3 bases: TGTGCCAGCAGCCTGGGCGGCGTCCAAGAGACCCAGTACTTC.

The rearrangement uses TRBV9 and TRBJ2-3; tentative D call: TRBD2 (5 bases). The germline CDR1 and CDR2 sequences are SGDLS and YYNGEE. This CDR3 comprises 16 residues. The V end was cut by 0 bases, the J end by 2 bases, with 13 bases between. This CDR3 reads CASSVEGGHSTDTQYF. CDR3 coding DNA: TGTGCCAGCAGCGTAGAGGGCGGGCATTCCACAGATACGCAGTATTTT.

The chain uses TRBV4-1 and TRBJ2-7; weak D call: TRBD1 (5 bases). Germline V gene sequence: CDR1 MGHRA, CDR2 YSYEKL. V shed 1 base and J shed 2 bases, with 12 bases lying between them. The CDR3 has 15 amino acids. The CDR3 reads CASSQALTEPYEQYF. The CDR3 DNA follows: TGCGCCAGCAGCCAAGCCTTGACAGAACCCTACGAGCAGTACTTC.

The rearrangement uses TRBV29-1 and TRBJ2-7, with 10 bases fitting TRBD1. The CDR3 extends over 15 amino acids. The trim removed 7 bases at V and 7 bases at J, leaving 16 bases unmatched. Germline V CDR1 and CDR2: SQVTM, ANQGSEA. CDR3 sequence reads: CSAGMRDRGSGEQYF. CDR3 nucleotide sequence: TGCAGCGCTGGAATGAGGGACAGGGGATCGGGGGAGCAGTACTTC.

The chain joins TRBV7-2 to TRBJ2-1; 7 bases agree with TRBD2. The CDR3 runs 13 residues. V lost 4 bases, J lost 6 bases, and 3 bases stayed unmatched. Per the germline V gene, CDR1 is SGHTA and CDR2 is FQGNSA. This CDR3 is CASSSTGGNEQFF. CDR3 DNA sequence: TGTGCCAGCAGCTCAACGGGGGGCAATGAGCAGTTCTTC.

This rearrangement joins TRBV5-1 to TRBJ2-3, with 9 bases matching TRBD1. The CDR3 sequence is 15 residues long. The germline V gene has CDR1 SGHRS and CDR2 YFSETQ. Trimming cost V 2 bases and J 1 base; bases outside gene matches: 2. The CDR3 bases are TGCGCCAGCAGCTTTCGGGACAGGGGCACAGATACGCAGTATTTT. This translates into CASSFRDRGTDTQYF.

CDR3 nucleotides: TGTGCCAGCAGTGACCCGGGGGGGGCCAATGAAAAACTGTTTTTT. It encodes CASSDPGGANEKLFF. The chain is built from TRBV27 and TRBJ1-4; D is perhaps TRBD1 (6 bases). The CDR3 contains 15 residues. V was clipped by 5 bases and J by 5 bases, with 15 bases between them. Germline CDR1 reads MNHEY; CDR2 reads SMNVEV (reference sequence).

The V and J genes are TRBV7-9 and TRBJ2-5, with 7 bases aligning to TRBD1. The length of the CDR3 is 15 residues. After removal of 6 bases from V and 1 base from J, the junction contained 8 bases not matched to a gene. From germline, CDR1 is SEHNR and CDR2 FQNEAQ (reference sequence). The CDR3 loop is CASRRTGTAQETQYF. Written as DNA, the CDR3 is TGTGCCAGCAGACGTACCGGGACAGCCCAAGAGACCCAGTACTTC. Variable domain in full (rest from reference TRBV7-9 and TRBJ2-5): DTGVSQNPRHKITKRGQNVTFRCDPISEHNRLYWYRQTLGQGPEFLTYFQNEAQLEKSRLLSDRFSAERPKGSFSTLEIQRTEQGDSAMYLCASRRTGTAQETQYFGPGTRLLVL.